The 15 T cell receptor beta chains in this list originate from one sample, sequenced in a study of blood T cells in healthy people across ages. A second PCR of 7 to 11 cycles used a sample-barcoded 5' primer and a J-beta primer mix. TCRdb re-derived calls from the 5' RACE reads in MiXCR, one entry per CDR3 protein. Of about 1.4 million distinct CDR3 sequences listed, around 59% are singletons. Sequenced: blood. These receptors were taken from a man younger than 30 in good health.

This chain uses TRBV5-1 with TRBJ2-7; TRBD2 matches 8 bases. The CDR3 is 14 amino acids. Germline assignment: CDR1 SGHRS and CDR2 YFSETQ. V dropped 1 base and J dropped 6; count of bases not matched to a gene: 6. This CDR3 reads CASSLTSGKSEQYF. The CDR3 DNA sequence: TGCGCCAGCAGCTTGACTAGCGGCAAATCCGAGCAGTACTTC.

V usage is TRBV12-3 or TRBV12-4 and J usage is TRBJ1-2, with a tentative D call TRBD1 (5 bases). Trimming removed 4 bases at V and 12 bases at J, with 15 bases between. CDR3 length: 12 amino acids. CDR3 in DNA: TGTGCCAGCAGTTCTGGGACCTTGGGGGACACCTTC. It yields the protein CASSSGTLGDTF.

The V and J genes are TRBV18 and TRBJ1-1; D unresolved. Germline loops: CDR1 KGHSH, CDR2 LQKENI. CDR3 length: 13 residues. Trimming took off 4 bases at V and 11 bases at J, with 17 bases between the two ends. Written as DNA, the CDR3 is TGTGCCAGCTCACTCGGAGTGAAGGACGACGCTTTCTTT. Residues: CASSLGVKDDAFF.

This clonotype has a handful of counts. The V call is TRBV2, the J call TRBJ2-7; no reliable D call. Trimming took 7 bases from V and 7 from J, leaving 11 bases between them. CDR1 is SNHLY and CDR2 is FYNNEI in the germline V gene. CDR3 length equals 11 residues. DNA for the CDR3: TGTGCCAGCATGTATCCCAGTGAGCAGTACTTC. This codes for CASMYPSEQYF.

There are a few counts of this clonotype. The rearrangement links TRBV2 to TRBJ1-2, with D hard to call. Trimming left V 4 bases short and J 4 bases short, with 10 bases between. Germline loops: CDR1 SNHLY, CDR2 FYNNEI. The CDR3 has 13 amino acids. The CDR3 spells CASSGAGAYGYTF. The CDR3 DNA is TGTGCCAGCAGTGGTGCGGGAGCCTATGGCTACACCTTC.

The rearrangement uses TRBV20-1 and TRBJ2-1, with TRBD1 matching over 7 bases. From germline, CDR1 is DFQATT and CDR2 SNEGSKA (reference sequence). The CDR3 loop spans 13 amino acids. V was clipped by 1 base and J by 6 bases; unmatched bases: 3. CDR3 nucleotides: TGCAGTGCTAGAGCTGACAGGGCCAATGAGCAGTTCTTC. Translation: CSARADRANEQFF.

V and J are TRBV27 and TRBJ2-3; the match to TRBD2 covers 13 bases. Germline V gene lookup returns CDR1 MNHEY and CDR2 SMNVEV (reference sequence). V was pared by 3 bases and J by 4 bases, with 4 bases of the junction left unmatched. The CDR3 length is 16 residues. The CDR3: CASSFLLAGGADTQYF. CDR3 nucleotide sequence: TGTGCCAGCAGTTTCCTACTAGCGGGAGGGGCAGATACGCAGTATTTT.

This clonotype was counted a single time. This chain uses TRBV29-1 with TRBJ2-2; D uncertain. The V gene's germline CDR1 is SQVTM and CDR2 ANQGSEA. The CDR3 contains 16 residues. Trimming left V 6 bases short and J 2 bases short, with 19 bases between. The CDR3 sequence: CSVRPPEYGNTGELFF. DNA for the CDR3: TGCAGCGTCCGGCCCCCAGAATACGGAAACACCGGGGAGCTGTTTTTT.

The CDR3 spells CASGDSGRAVGEQFF. The CDR3 DNA sequence: TGCGCCAGCGGTGATAGCGGGAGGGCCGTCGGTGAGCAGTTCTTC. The chain couples TRBV5-1 to TRBJ2-1, with 11 bases that match TRBD2. V dropped 7 bases and J dropped 9; count of bases not matched to a gene: 12. The CDR3 covers 15 residues. Germline lookup yields CDR1 SGHRS and CDR2 YFSETQ.

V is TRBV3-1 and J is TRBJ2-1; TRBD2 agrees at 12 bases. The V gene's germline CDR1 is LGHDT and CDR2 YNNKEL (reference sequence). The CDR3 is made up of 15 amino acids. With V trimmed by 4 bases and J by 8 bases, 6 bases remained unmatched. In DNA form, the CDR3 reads TGTGCCAGCAGCCCCGGACTAGCGGGAATCGATGAGCAGTTCTTC. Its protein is CASSPGLAGIDEQFF.

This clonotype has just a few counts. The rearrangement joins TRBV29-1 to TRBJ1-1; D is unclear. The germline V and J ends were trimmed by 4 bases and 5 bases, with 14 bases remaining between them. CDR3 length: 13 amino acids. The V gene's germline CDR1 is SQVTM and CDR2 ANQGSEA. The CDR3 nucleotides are TGCAGCGTTGTGGCAGAAGACATGACTGAAGCTTTCTTT. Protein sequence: CSVVAEDMTEAFF.

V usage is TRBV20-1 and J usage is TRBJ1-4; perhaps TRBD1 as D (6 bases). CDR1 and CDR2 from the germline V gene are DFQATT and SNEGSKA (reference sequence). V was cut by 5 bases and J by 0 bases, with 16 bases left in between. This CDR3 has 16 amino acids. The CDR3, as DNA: TGCAGTGCTGCGGACAGAAAACTTCCAACTAATGAAAAACTGTTTTTT. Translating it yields CSAADRKLPTNEKLFF.

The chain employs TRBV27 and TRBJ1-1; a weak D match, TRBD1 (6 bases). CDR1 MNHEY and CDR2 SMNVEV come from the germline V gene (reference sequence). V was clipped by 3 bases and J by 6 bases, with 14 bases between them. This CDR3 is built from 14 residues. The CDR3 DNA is TGTGCCAGCAGTTTCCTCGGCGGGGGCGCTGAAGCTTTCTTT. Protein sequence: CASSFLGGGAEAFF.

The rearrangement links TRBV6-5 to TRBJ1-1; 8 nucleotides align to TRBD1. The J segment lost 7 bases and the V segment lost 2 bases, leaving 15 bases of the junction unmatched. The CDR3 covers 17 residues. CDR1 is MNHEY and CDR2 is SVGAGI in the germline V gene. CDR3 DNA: TGTGCCAGCAGTTACGGGGGACAGGCCACCGAAGGGCATGAAGCTTTCTTT. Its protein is CASSYGGQATEGHEAFF.

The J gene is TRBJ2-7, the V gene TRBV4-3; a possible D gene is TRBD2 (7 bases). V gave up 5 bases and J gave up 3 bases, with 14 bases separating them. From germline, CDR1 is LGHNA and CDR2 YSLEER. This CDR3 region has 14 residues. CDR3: CASSEAGALYEQYF. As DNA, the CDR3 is TGCGCCAGCAGCGAGGCGGGGGCCCTCTACGAGCAGTACTTC.